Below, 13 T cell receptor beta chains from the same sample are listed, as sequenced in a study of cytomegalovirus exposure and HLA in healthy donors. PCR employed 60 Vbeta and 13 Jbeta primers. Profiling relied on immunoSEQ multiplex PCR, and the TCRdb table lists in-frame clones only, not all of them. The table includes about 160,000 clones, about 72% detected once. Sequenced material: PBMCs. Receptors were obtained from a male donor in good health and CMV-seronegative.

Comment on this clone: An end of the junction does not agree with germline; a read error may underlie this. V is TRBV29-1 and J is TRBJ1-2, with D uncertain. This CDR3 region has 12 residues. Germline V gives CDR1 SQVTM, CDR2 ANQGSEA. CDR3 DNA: TGCAGCGTCGAAGGGCCGGGGAACGGCTACACCTTC. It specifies CSVEGPGNGYTF.

In DNA, the CDR3 is TGTGCCAGGGAGGATCACGGCCGAAACACCATATATTTT. Amino acid sequence: CAREDHGRNTIYF. The genes are TRBV30 and TRBJ1-3, with D uncertain. The germline CDR1 and CDR2 sequences are GTSNPN and SVGIG (reference sequence). The V gene lost 8 bases and the J gene lost 5 bases, with 16 bases spanning the gap. There are 13 residues in the CDR3.

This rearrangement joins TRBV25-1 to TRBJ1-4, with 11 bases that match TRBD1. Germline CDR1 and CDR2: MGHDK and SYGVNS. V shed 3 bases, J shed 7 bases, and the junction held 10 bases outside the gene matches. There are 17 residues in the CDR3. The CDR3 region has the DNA TGTGCCAGCAGTGATCCCGTGGGCGGGACAGGGGGTGAAAAACTGTTTTTT. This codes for CASSDPVGGTGGEKLFF.

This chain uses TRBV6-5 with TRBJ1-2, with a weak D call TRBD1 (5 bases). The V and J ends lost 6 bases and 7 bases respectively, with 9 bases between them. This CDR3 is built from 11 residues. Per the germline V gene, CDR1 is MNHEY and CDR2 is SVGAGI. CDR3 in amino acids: CASRTGGGYTF. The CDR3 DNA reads TGTGCCAGCAGGACCGGGGGTGGCTACACCTTC.

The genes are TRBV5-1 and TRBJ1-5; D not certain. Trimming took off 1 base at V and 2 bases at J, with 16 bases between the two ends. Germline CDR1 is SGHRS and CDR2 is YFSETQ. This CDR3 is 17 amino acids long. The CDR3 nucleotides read TGCGCCAGCAGCTTGCGTTATCGTTCTAGCGGCAATCAGCCCCAGCATTTT. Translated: CASSLRYRSSGNQPQHF.

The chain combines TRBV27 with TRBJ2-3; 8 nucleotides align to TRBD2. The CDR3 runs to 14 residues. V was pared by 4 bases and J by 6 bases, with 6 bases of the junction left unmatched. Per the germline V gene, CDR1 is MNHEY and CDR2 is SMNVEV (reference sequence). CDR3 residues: CASSWNGGRDTQYF. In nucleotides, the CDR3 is TGTGCCAGCAGTTGGAACGGCGGGAGGGATACGCAGTATTTT.

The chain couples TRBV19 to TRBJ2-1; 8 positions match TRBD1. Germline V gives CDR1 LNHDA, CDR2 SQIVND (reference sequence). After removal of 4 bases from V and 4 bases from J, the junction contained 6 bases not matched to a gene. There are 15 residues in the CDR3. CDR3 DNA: TGTGCCAGTAGTAAACAGGGGGTCTCGTACAATGAGCAGTTCTTC. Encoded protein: CASSKQGVSYNEQFF.

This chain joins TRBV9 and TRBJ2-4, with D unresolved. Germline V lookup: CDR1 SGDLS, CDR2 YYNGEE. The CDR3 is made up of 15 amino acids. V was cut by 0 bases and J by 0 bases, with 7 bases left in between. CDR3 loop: CASSVDVVAKNIQYF. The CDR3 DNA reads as TGTGCCAGCAGCGTAGATGTAGTAGCCAAAAACATTCAGTACTTC. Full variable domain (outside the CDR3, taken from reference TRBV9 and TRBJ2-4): DSGVTQTPKHLITATGQRVTLRCSPRSGDLSVYWYQQSLDQGLQFLIQYYNGEERAKGNILERFSAQQFPDLHSELNLSSLELGDSALYFCASSVDVVAKNIQYFGAGTRLSVL.

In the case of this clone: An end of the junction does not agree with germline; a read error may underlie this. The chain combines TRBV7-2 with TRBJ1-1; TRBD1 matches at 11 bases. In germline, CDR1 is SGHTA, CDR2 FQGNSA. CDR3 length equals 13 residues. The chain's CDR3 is CASSIHTGTGGIF. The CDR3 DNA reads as TGTGCCAGCAGCATACATACCGGGACAGGGGGAATCTTT. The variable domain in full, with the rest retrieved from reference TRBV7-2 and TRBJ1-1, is GAGVSQSPSNKVTEKGKDVELRCDPISGHTALYWYRQSLGQGLEFLIYFQGNSAPDKSGLPSDRFSAERTGGSVSTLTIQRTQQEDSAVYLCASSIHTGTGGIFGQGTRLTVV.

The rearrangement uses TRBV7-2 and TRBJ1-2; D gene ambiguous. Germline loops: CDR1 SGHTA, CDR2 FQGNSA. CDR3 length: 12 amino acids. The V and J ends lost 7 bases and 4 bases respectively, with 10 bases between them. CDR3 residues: CASTGDLYGYTF. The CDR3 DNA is TGTGCCAGCACCGGAGACCTCTATGGCTACACCTTC.

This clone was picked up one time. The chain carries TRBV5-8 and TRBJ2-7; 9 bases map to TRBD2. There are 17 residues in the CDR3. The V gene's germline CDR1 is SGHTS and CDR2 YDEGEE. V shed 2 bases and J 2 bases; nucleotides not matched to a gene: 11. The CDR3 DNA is TGTGCCAGCAGCTTCATACCCTCTAGCGGGGACCCCTACGAGCAGTACTTC. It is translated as CASSFIPSSGDPYEQYF.

CDR3 loop: CASSRRDREDTQYF. The CDR3 nucleotides read TGTGCCAGCAGCAGGCGGGATAGGGAAGATACGCAGTATTTT. The rearrangement joins TRBV5-8 to TRBJ2-3; D may be TRBD2 (6 bases). Between the trimmed V and J ends, which lost 4 bases and 5 bases, there was a span of 14 bases. This CDR3 comprises 14 residues. Germline assignment: CDR1 SGHTS and CDR2 YDEGEE.

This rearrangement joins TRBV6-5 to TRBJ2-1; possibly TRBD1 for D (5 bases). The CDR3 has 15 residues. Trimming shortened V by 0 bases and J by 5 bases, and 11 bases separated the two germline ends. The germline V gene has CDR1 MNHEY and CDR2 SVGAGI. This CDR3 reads CASSYSAGLDNEQFF. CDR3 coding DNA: TGTGCCAGCAGTTACTCGGCAGGGTTGGACAATGAGCAGTTCTTC.